Listed below are T cell receptor beta chains from one sample, sequenced in a study of blood T cell repertoires in COVID-19. Clones were read by immunoSEQ multiplex PCR, and TCRdb kept only the in-frame ones, dropping some. The sample contains under 60,000 clones, around 75% of which appear only once. What was sequenced was peripheral blood. All receptors come from a human donor in a cohort sampled during active COVID-19. CDR3s include the opening cysteine and the closing phenylalanine or tryptophan. Each record gives: CDR3 length, J gene, V gene, clone size, D gene, CDR3 protein, CDR3 DNA. The D gene is left open where the match is weak. Rows give clone size only sometimes, using once, few, many, or a class for an expanded clone.

CDR3 length: 15
J gene: TRBJ2-1
V gene: TRBV19
clone size: -
D gene: TRBD1
CDR3 protein: CASSARQGAVNEQFF
CDR3 DNA: TGTGCCAGTAGTGCCCGACAGGGGGCCGTCAATGAGCAGTTCTTC

CDR3 length: 11
J gene: TRBJ2-1
V gene: TRBV12-3/TRBV12-4
clone size: -
D gene: -
CDR3 protein: CASSITDEQFF
CDR3 DNA: TGTGCCAGCAGTATAACAGATGAGCAGTTCTTC

CDR3 length: 18
J gene: TRBJ1-3
V gene: TRBV28
clone size: few
D gene: -
CDR3 protein: CASSFSRGRSGSGNTIYF
CDR3 DNA: TGTGCCAGCAGTTTTAGCCGGGGTAGATCGGGCTCTGGAAACACCATATATTTT

CDR3 length: 15
J gene: TRBJ2-4
V gene: TRBV28
clone size: -
D gene: -
CDR3 protein: CASSLMEGAKNIQYF
CDR3 DNA: TGTGCCAGCAGTCTTATGGAGGGGGCCAAAAACATTCAGTACTTC

CDR3 length: 17
J gene: TRBJ2-1
V gene: TRBV28
clone size: -
D gene: TRBD1
CDR3 protein: CASTWTGGGRDYNEQFF
CDR3 DNA: TGTGCCAGCACCTGGACAGGGGGTGGCCGGGACTACAATGAGCAGTTCTTC

CDR3 length: 16
J gene: TRBJ2-1
V gene: TRBV28
clone size: -
D gene: TRBD2
CDR3 protein: CASSFVAGGNYNEQFF
CDR3 DNA: TGTGCCAGCAGTTTCGTAGCGGGAGGGAACTACAATGAGCAGTTCTTC

CDR3 length: 13
J gene: TRBJ2-7
V gene: TRBV12-3/TRBV12-4
clone size: -
D gene: -
CDR3 protein: CASSFRGSYEQYF
CDR3 DNA: TGTGCCAGCAGTTTCCGTGGGAGCTACGAGCAGTACTTC

CDR3 length: 12
J gene: TRBJ2-3
V gene: TRBV7-8
clone size: once
D gene: -
CDR3 protein: CASSPGGDTQYF
CDR3 DNA: TGTGCCAGCAGTCCCGGGGGAGATACGCAGTATTTT

CDR3 length: 14
J gene: TRBJ2-1
V gene: TRBV5-1
clone size: -
D gene: -
CDR3 protein: CASSLMTGNNEQFF
CDR3 DNA: TGCGCCAGCAGCCTAATGACAGGTAACAATGAGCAGTTCTTC

CDR3 length: 14
J gene: TRBJ2-7
V gene: TRBV7-2
clone size: -
D gene: TRBD1
CDR3 protein: CASSLRQGALEQYF
CDR3 DNA: TGTGCCAGCAGCTTACGGCAGGGGGCACTCGAGCAGTACTTC

CDR3 length: 11
J gene: TRBJ1-1
V gene: TRBV12-3/TRBV12-4
clone size: -
D gene: TRBD1
CDR3 protein: CASTTGPKAFF
CDR3 DNA: TGTGCCAGCACGACAGGGCCCAAGGCTTTCTTT

CDR3 length: 14
J gene: TRBJ1-5
V gene: TRBV5-6
clone size: -
D gene: -
CDR3 protein: CASERDMSNQPQHF
CDR3 DNA: TGTGCCAGCGAGAGGGATATGAGCAATCAGCCCCAGCATTTT

CDR3 length: 14
J gene: TRBJ1-1
V gene: TRBV27
clone size: few
D gene: TRBD1
CDR3 protein: CASSLSAGGTEAFF
CDR3 DNA: TGTGCCAGCAGTTTATCGGCAGGGGGCACTGAAGCTTTCTTT

CDR3 length: 13
J gene: TRBJ2-5
V gene: TRBV29-1
clone size: once
D gene: -
CDR3 protein: CSVEDGTSGTQYF
CDR3 DNA: TGCAGCGTTGAAGACGGCACCTCGGGGACCCAGTACTTC

CDR3 length: 16
J gene: TRBJ1-3
V gene: TRBV3-1/TRBV3-2
clone size: -
D gene: -
CDR3 protein: CASSQDSHLSGNTIYF
CDR3 DNA: TGTGCCAGCAGCCAAGATAGTCACCTCTCTGGAAACACCATATATTTT

CDR3 length: 13
J gene: TRBJ1-1
V gene: TRBV19
clone size: -
D gene: -
CDR3 protein: CASSIGGRGEAFF
CDR3 DNA: TGTGCCAGTAGTATCGGCGGCCGGGGGGAAGCTTTCTTT

CDR3 length: 12
J gene: TRBJ1-5
V gene: TRBV12-3/TRBV12-4
clone size: -
D gene: -
CDR3 protein: CASSLPSQPQHF
CDR3 DNA: TGTGCCAGCAGTTTACCTTCTCAGCCCCAGCATTTT

CDR3 length: 11
J gene: TRBJ2-1
V gene: TRBV5-1
clone size: -
D gene: -
CDR3 protein: CASTVHNEQFF
CDR3 DNA: TGCGCCAGCACAGTCCACAATGAGCAGTTCTTC

CDR3 length: 16
J gene: TRBJ2-5
V gene: TRBV24-1
clone size: -
D gene: -
CDR3 protein: CATSDLGQGGGETQYF
CDR3 DNA: TGTGCCACCAGTGATTTAGGCCAGGGAGGTGGGGAGACCCAGTACTTC

CDR3 length: 15
J gene: TRBJ2-7
V gene: TRBV18
clone size: -
D gene: -
CDR3 protein: CASSPDRSTTYEQYF
CDR3 DNA: TGTGCCAGCTCACCTGACAGATCCACGACCTACGAGCAGTACTTC

CDR3 length: 13
J gene: TRBJ1-6
V gene: TRBV14
clone size: -
D gene: TRBD1
CDR3 protein: CASSQSGGQPLHF
CDR3 DNA: TGTGCCAGCAGCCAATCAGGGGGGCAGCCCCTCCACTTT

CDR3 length: 15
J gene: TRBJ1-6
V gene: TRBV3-1/TRBV3-2
clone size: -
D gene: TRBD1
CDR3 protein: CASSLQGGKSSPLHF
CDR3 DNA: TGTGCCAGCAGTCTACAGGGGGGGAAGAGTTCACCCCTCCACTTT

CDR3 length: 14
J gene: TRBJ1-1
V gene: TRBV5-5
clone size: -
D gene: -
CDR3 protein: CASSLSQMNTEAFF
CDR3 DNA: TGTGCCAGCAGCTTATCCCAGATGAACACTGAAGCTTTCTTT

CDR3 length: 18
J gene: TRBJ2-1
V gene: TRBV24-1
clone size: -
D gene: TRBD2
CDR3 protein: CATSDAASREGLGNEQFF
CDR3 DNA: TGTGCCACCAGTGACGCCGCCTCGCGGGAGGGCCTCGGGAATGAGCAGTTCTTC

CDR3 length: 16
J gene: TRBJ2-1
V gene: TRBV11-3
clone size: -
D gene: TRBD2
CDR3 protein: CASSPGLAFSYNEQFF
CDR3 DNA: TGTGCCAGCAGCCCAGGACTAGCTTTCTCCTACAATGAGCAGTTCTTC

CDR3 length: 15
J gene: TRBJ1-2
V gene: TRBV5-4
clone size: few
D gene: -
CDR3 protein: CASSLDRWQTYGYTF
CDR3 DNA: TGTGCCAGCAGCTTGGATAGGTGGCAGACTTATGGCTACACCTTC

CDR3 length: 15
J gene: TRBJ1-5
V gene: TRBV7-2
clone size: -
D gene: TRBD1
CDR3 protein: CASRMTGGPQMAQHF
CDR3 DNA: TGTGCCAGCAGGATGACAGGGGGCCCCCAGATGGCCCAGCATTTT

CDR3 length: 14
J gene: TRBJ2-7
V gene: TRBV20-1
clone size: -
D gene: -
CDR3 protein: CSASHRDPLHEQYF
CDR3 DNA: TGCAGTGCTAGTCACAGGGATCCCCTTCACGAGCAGTACTTC

CDR3 length: 14
J gene: TRBJ1-2
V gene: TRBV27
clone size: -
D gene: TRBD1
CDR3 protein: CASSSGTVLAGYTF
CDR3 DNA: TGTGCCAGCAGCTCCGGGACAGTTCTTGCCGGCTACACCTTC

CDR3 length: 16
J gene: TRBJ1-6
V gene: TRBV4-3
clone size: few
D gene: -
CDR3 protein: CASSQAARGVDSPLHF
CDR3 DNA: TGCGCCAGCAGCCAAGCTGCCAGGGGAGTAGATTCACCCCTCCACTTT

CDR3 length: 15
J gene: TRBJ2-3
V gene: TRBV7-2
clone size: -
D gene: TRBD2
CDR3 protein: CASSRTSGGTDTQYF
CDR3 DNA: TGTGCCAGCAGCCGGACTAGCGGGGGCACAGATACGCAGTATTTT

CDR3 length: 16
J gene: TRBJ2-3
V gene: TRBV5-4
clone size: -
D gene: -
CDR3 protein: CASSNRRAASTDTQYF
CDR3 DNA: TGTGCCAGCAGCAACCGGAGGGCCGCTAGCACAGATACGCAGTATTTT

CDR3 length: 13
J gene: TRBJ2-2
V gene: TRBV6-5
clone size: few
D gene: TRBD1
CDR3 protein: CASDRGNTGELFF
CDR3 DNA: TGTGCCAGCGACAGGGGGAACACCGGGGAGCTGTTTTTT

CDR3 length: 13
J gene: TRBJ1-1
V gene: TRBV28
clone size: -
D gene: -
CDR3 protein: CASSLVLSTEAFF
CDR3 DNA: TGTGCCAGCAGTTTAGTCTTGAGTACTGAAGCTTTCTTT

CDR3 length: 13
J gene: TRBJ1-2
V gene: TRBV14
clone size: few
D gene: -
CDR3 protein: CASSQGRAYGYTF
CDR3 DNA: TGTGCCAGCAGCCAGGGCAGGGCCTATGGCTACACCTTC

CDR3 length: 12
J gene: TRBJ1-1
V gene: TRBV10-2
clone size: few
D gene: -
CDR3 protein: CASGHGSNEAFF
CDR3 DNA: TGCGCCAGCGGACACGGCAGTAATGAAGCTTTCTTT

CDR3 length: 15
J gene: TRBJ2-7
V gene: TRBV11-3
clone size: -
D gene: -
CDR3 protein: CASSLGRGSSYEQYF
CDR3 DNA: TGTGCCAGCAGCTTGGGGCGGGGAAGCTCCTACGAGCAGTACTTC

CDR3 length: 15
J gene: TRBJ2-2
V gene: TRBV18
clone size: -
D gene: TRBD1
CDR3 protein: CASSLGQGNTGELFF
CDR3 DNA: TGTGCCAGCTCACTAGGACAGGGGAACACCGGGGAGCTGTTTTTT

CDR3 length: 14
J gene: TRBJ1-5
V gene: TRBV2
clone size: -
D gene: -
CDR3 protein: CASSGRPINQPQHF
CDR3 DNA: TGTGCCAGCAGCGGCAGGCCGATCAATCAGCCCCAGCATTTT

CDR3 length: 12
J gene: TRBJ2-1
V gene: TRBV18
clone size: -
D gene: TRBD1
CDR3 protein: CASSPTGSEQFF
CDR3 DNA: TGTGCCAGCTCTCCGACAGGGAGTGAGCAGTTCTTC

CDR3 length: 15
J gene: TRBJ2-7
V gene: TRBV4-2
clone size: -
D gene: TRBD2
CDR3 protein: CASSQVLTSDYEQYF
CDR3 DNA: TGTGCCAGCAGCCAAGTGTTGACTAGCGACTACGAGCAGTACTTC

CDR3 length: 14
J gene: TRBJ2-7
V gene: TRBV27
clone size: -
D gene: -
CDR3 protein: CASSLIGRAYEQYF
CDR3 DNA: TGTGCCAGCAGTTTAATAGGCAGGGCCTACGAGCAGTACTTC

CDR3 length: 13
J gene: TRBJ2-1
V gene: TRBV5-5
clone size: -
D gene: TRBD2
CDR3 protein: CASSLSGGLEQFF
CDR3 DNA: TGTGCCAGCAGCCTGAGCGGGGGTCTCGAGCAGTTCTTC

CDR3 length: 14
J gene: TRBJ1-1
V gene: TRBV5-4
clone size: few
D gene: -
CDR3 protein: CASSKQDRNTEAFF
CDR3 DNA: TGTGCCAGCAGCAAACAAGACAGAAACACTGAAGCTTTCTTT

CDR3 length: 17
J gene: TRBJ1-6
V gene: TRBV13
clone size: once
D gene: TRBD1
CDR3 protein: CASSSTRQGSYNSPLHF
CDR3 DNA: TGTGCCAGCAGCTCAACCCGACAGGGCTCCTATAATTCACCCCTCCACTTT

CDR3 length: 13
J gene: TRBJ1-1
V gene: TRBV7-3
clone size: -
D gene: -
CDR3 protein: CASSAGANTEAFF
CDR3 DNA: TGTGCCAGCAGTGCAGGGGCTAACACTGAAGCTTTCTTT

CDR3 length: 17
J gene: TRBJ2-7
V gene: TRBV6-1
clone size: few
D gene: TRBD2
CDR3 protein: CASSELRAGAQTDEQYF
CDR3 DNA: TGTGCCAGCAGTGAATTGAGAGCGGGAGCGCAAACAGACGAGCAGTACTTC

CDR3 length: 15
J gene: TRBJ2-7
V gene: TRBV28
clone size: -
D gene: TRBD2
CDR3 protein: CASSLNKREFYEQYF
CDR3 DNA: TGTGCCAGCAGTTTAAATAAGCGGGAGTTCTACGAGCAGTACTTC

CDR3 length: 13
J gene: TRBJ1-2
V gene: TRBV11-1
clone size: -
D gene: TRBD1
CDR3 protein: CASSAYRGYGYTF
CDR3 DNA: TGTGCCAGCAGCGCTTACAGGGGCTATGGCTACACCTTC

CDR3 length: 14
J gene: TRBJ1-1
V gene: TRBV19
clone size: -
D gene: -
CDR3 protein: CASSPHPRRTEAFF
CDR3 DNA: TGTGCCAGTAGCCCTCATCCGCGGCGGACTGAAGCTTTCTTT